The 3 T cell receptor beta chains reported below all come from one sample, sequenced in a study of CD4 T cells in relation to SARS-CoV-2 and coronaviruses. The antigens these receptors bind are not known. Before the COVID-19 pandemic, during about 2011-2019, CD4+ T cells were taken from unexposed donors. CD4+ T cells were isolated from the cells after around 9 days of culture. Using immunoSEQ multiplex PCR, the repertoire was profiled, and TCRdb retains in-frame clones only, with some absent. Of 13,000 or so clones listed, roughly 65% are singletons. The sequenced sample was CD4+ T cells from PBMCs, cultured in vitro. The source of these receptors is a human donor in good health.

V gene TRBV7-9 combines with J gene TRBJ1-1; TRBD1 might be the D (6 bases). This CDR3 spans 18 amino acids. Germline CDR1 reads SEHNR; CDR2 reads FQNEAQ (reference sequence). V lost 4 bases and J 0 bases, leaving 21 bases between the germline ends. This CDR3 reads CASSSRETGRGMNTEAFF. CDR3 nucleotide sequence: TGTGCCAGCAGCTCGCGCGAGACAGGAAGGGGCATGAACACTGAAGCTTTCTTT.

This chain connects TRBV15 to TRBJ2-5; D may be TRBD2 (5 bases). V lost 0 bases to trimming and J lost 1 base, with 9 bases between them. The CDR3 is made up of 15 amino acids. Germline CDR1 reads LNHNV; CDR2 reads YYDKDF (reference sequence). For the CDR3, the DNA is TGTGCCACCAGCAGAGATCCAAGCGGCCAAGAGACCCAGTACTTC. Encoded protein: CATSRDPSGQETQYF. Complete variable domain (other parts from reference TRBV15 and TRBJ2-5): DAMVIQNPRYQVTQFGKPVTLSCSQTLNHNVMYWYQQKSSQAPKLLFHYYDKDFNNEADTPDNFQSRRPNTSFCFLDIRSPGLGDTAMYLCATSRDPSGQETQYFGPGTRLLVL.

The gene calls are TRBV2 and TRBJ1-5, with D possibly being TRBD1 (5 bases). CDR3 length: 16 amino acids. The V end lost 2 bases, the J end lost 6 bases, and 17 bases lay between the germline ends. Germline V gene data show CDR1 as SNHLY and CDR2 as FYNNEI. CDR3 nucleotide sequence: TGTGCCAGCAGTGAAAGGCAGGCCTTGAGGGGTCAGCCCCAGCATTTT. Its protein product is CASSERQALRGQPQHF.